The rows below give T cell receptor beta chains drawn from one sample of a study of blood T cell repertoires in COVID-19. Produced via immunoSEQ multiplex PCR; TCRdb's table is partial and in-frame only. Of tens of thousands of clones in the sample, 80% to 90% are singletons; the top ten hold roughly 12%. Sequencing was carried out using peripheral blood. All receptors derive from a human donor with active COVID-19. The donor label of this sample is uncertain. Each CDR3 is given without its conserved first and last residue.

V: TRBV5-1
J: TRBJ2-2
CDR3: ASSLDPSGGELF

V: TRBV7-8
J: TRBJ1-4
CDR3: ASRPGEHNEKLF

V: TRBV10-2
J: TRBJ2-3
CDR3: ASSGEVYPQY

V: TRBV6-5
J: TRBJ2-7
CDR3: ASRDSAYEQY

V: TRBV19
J: TRBJ2-3
CDR3: ASRTTQEITDTQY

V: TRBV27
J: TRBJ2-1
CDR3: ASSLSQREGLDEQF

V: TRBV2
J: TRBJ2-5
CDR3: ASSEYGGGETQY

V: TRBV29-1
J: TRBJ1-3
CDR3: SVEDPAGSGNTIY

V: TRBV5-1
J: TRBJ2-7
CDR3: ASSFGGSYEQY

V: TRBV7-9
J: TRBJ1-1
CDR3: ASSFRYTEAF

V: TRBV2
J: TRBJ1-2
CDR3: ASRGAGYGYT

V: TRBV7-9
J: TRBJ2-7
CDR3: ASSPGTVGSYEQY

V: TRBV18
J: TRBJ2-2
CDR3: ASSPGLGELF

V: TRBV9
J: TRBJ2-7
CDR3: ASSAGQGKSYEQY

V: TRBV2
J: TRBJ2-5
CDR3: ASSEGGETQY

V: TRBV7-2
J: TRBJ2-7
CDR3: ASSFGGYPSYEQY

V: TRBV7-3
J: TRBJ2-1
CDR3: ASSPSGGLYNEQF

V: TRBV3-1/TRBV3-2
J: TRBJ2-3
CDR3: ASSPGEREPDTQY

V: TRBV15
J: TRBJ2-5
CDR3: ATSTTSGALRQY

V: TRBV9
J: TRBJ2-3
CDR3: ASSASRLAGERVDTQY

V: TRBV4-3
J: TRBJ1-2
CDR3: ASSLAGTGFKGLFGYT

V: TRBV19
J: TRBJ2-7
CDR3: ASSRVTSGSSYEQY

V: TRBV7-9
J: TRBJ2-7
CDR3: ASSLAAGGLAGTYEQY

V: TRBV21-1
J: TRBJ1-2
CDR3: ASSKALGAEANYGYT

V: TRBV6-6
J: TRBJ1-1
CDR3: ASSYSATGITEAF

V: TRBV7-2
J: TRBJ2-4
CDR3: ASSPGTSGSIQY

V: TRBV7-3
J: TRBJ2-1
CDR3: ASSPGLGLNEQF

V: TRBV27
J: TRBJ2-3
CDR3: ASSLPSDTQY

V: TRBV21-1
J: TRBJ2-7
CDR3: ASSKLGTGSYEQY

V: TRBV12-3/TRBV12-4
J: TRBJ2-7
CDR3: ASSRNRASEQY

V: TRBV9
J: TRBJ2-3
CDR3: ASSPQGSYTQY

V: TRBV29-1
J: TRBJ2-1
CDR3: SVASGGVRAEQF

V: TRBV11-2
J: TRBJ2-1
CDR3: ASGGVYNEQF

V: TRBV28
J: TRBJ1-5
CDR3: ASGGISNQPQH

V: TRBV29-1
J: TRBJ1-2
CDR3: SVQQARYT

V: TRBV2
J: TRBJ1-1
CDR3: ASRARTGRGTTEAF

V: TRBV11-3
J: TRBJ2-2
CDR3: ASSLDSLVGGSAGELF

V: TRBV6-5
J: TRBJ2-7
CDR3: ASSYSAYRGPYEQY

V: TRBV27
J: TRBJ1-3
CDR3: ASSSRISGNTIY

V: TRBV5-4
J: TRBJ1-2
CDR3: ASSLKAGTGGGGYT

V: TRBV7-9
J: TRBJ2-4
CDR3: ASSLAAGLAKNIQY

V: TRBV5-5
J: TRBJ2-5
CDR3: ASSLAGKWETQY